These 5 T cell receptor beta chains were sequenced from one sample in a study of regulatory T cells. Broader study findings: In CD3G-deficient patients, conventional CD4+ T cells were enriched for hydrophobic CDR3 residues at positions 6 and 7.

These TCRs are of unknown antigen specificity. The PCR used 52 TRBV and 13 TRBJ primers. Generated by immunoSEQ multiplex PCR, the TCRdb table keeps only in-frame clones and is missing some. The sample has under 35,000 clones; about 93% are singletons. Material for sequencing was conventional CD4+ T cells sorted from blood. The receptors come from a child between 2 and 9 years old with CD3G deficiency.

The rearrangement links TRBV7-9 to TRBJ2-6; D gene ambiguous. CDR3 length: 15 residues. V was shortened by 1 base and J by 1 base, with 5 bases between the two germline ends. Germline CDR1 is SEHNR and CDR2 is FQNEAQ (reference sequence). The CDR3 nucleotides are TGTGCCAGCAGCTTAGGGATGTCTGGGGCCAACGTCCTGACTTTC. Translation gives CASSLGMSGANVLTF.

The rearrangement joins TRBV28 to TRBJ1-5; TRBD1 agrees at 8 bases. The CDR3 extends over 16 amino acids. The germline gives CDR1 MDHEN, CDR2 SYDVKM. J was trimmed by 6 bases and V by 6 bases; bases with no gene match: 13. The CDR3 is CASSGLSRGRGQPQHF. CDR3 bases: TGTGCCAGCAGCGGCCTAAGCAGGGGGCGAGGTCAGCCCCAGCATTTT.

The genes are TRBV7-2 and TRBJ2-3; the match to TRBD2 covers 7 bases. Per germline, CDR1 SGHTA and CDR2 FQGNSA. The ends lost 3 bases at V and 0 bases at J; junction bases unmatched: 3. The CDR3 loop spans 15 amino acids. CDR3 sequence (DNA): TGTGCCAGCAGCTTCCGAGCGGGAAGCACAGATACGCAGTATTTT. This codes for CASSFRAGSTDTQYF.

The chain joins TRBV18 to TRBJ2-1, with 10 bases identical to TRBD2. This CDR3 contains 16 residues. Losses at the gene ends were 3 bases for V and 7 bases for J; bases not matched to a gene: 9. CDR1 and CDR2 from the germline V gene are KGHSH and LQKENI. CDR3 sequence (DNA): TGTGCCAGCTCACCGAGGACTAGCGGAAGGTATAATGAGCAGTTCTTC. This sequence encodes CASSPRTSGRYNEQFF.

In DNA form, the CDR3 reads TGTGCCAGCAGCCCAGATACACCGGGACTAGCACGCGAGCAGTACTTC. Its translation: CASSPDTPGLAREQYF. This sequence joins TRBV28 and TRBJ2-7, with 9 bases matching TRBD2. Per germline, CDR1 MDHEN and CDR2 SYDVKM. V was pared by 6 bases and J by 6 bases, with 15 bases of the junction left unmatched. The CDR3 spans 16 residues.